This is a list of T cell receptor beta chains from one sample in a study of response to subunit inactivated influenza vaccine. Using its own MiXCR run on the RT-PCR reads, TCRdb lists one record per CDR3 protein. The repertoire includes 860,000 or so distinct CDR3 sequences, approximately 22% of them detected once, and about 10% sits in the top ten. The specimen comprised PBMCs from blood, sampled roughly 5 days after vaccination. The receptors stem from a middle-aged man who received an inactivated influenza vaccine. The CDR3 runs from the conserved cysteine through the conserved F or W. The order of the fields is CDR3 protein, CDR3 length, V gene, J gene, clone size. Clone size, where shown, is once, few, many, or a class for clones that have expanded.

CASSYSMRGRTGELFF	16	TRBV6-5	TRBJ2-2	few
CASSFSGTSYEQYF	14	TRBV11-1	TRBJ2-7	few
CSAPTSGIGSEQYF	14	TRBV20-1	TRBJ2-7	-
CASSLEVDSGNTIYF	15	TRBV5-1	TRBJ1-3	few
CAISETPGEGTGELFF	16	TRBV10-3	TRBJ2-2	many
CASIQRTGLQETQYF	15	TRBV28	TRBJ2-5	-
CASRFAGNAYYNEQFF	16	TRBV7-3	TRBJ2-1	-
CASSQEVSLNTEAFF	15	TRBV4-2	TRBJ1-1	once
CASSLDSGFGTDTQYF	16	TRBV5-6	TRBJ2-3	-
CASSHPIIGTGGRAKNIQYF	20	TRBV4-1	TRBJ2-4	once
CASSLEGLAYSYNEQFF	17	TRBV11-2	TRBJ2-1	-
CSARPEDWRRLETQYF	16	TRBV20-1	TRBJ2-5	-
CASSYSRGASTYEQYF	16	TRBV6-5	TRBJ2-7	-
CASSLPYPDTQYF	13	TRBV6-6	TRBJ2-3	-
CASSQEAVWTGKGTEAFF	18	TRBV4-3	TRBJ1-1	-
CSATLHDLAYSSYNEQFF	18	TRBV20-1	TRBJ2-1	few
CASSTRHSSYNEQFF	15	TRBV28	TRBJ2-1	-
CSVERPTTHYGYTF	14	TRBV29-1	TRBJ1-2	-
CASSADSAQETQYF	14	TRBV12-3/TRBV12-4	TRBJ2-5	few
CASSDGSGGMTDTQYF	16	TRBV2	TRBJ2-3	-
CSVSPIRDSPSTDTQYF	17	TRBV29-1	TRBJ2-3	few
CASSLRQSNEKLFF	14	TRBV5-1	TRBJ1-4	-
CAVLPMGGETQYF	13	TRBV10-3	TRBJ2-5	few
CAISPGRDRANEKLFF	16	TRBV10-3	TRBJ1-4	-
CSARLMNEKLFF	12	TRBV20-1	TRBJ1-4	few
CASSPRTGGTTGELFF	16	TRBV18	TRBJ2-2	few
CASSGTSNEQFF	12	TRBV9	TRBJ2-1	many
CASSPNRGRLGYEQYF	16	TRBV18	TRBJ2-7	-
CSARSWGGAYEQYF	14	TRBV20-1	TRBJ2-7	few
CASSLGSTGDTQYF	14	TRBV5-1	TRBJ2-3	few
CSVAGQNYGYTF	12	TRBV29-1	TRBJ1-2	few
CSATKRGGGETQYF	14	TRBV20-1	TRBJ2-5	-
CSAYRPSTDTQYF	13	TRBV20-1	TRBJ2-3	-
CSATPAEGVSTDTQYF	16	TRBV20-1	TRBJ2-3	-
CASSEGGHEQYF	12	TRBV2	TRBJ2-7	-
CAAKGVSYNEQFF	13	TRBV10-3	TRBJ2-1	few
CASSLRLPSTDTQYF	15	TRBV13	TRBJ2-3	few
CSARDSPGPYNEQFF	15	TRBV20-1	TRBJ2-1	-
CSPTRGTQNTEAFF	14	TRBV29-1	TRBJ1-1	-
CAISETSGGHRQETQYF	17	TRBV10-3	TRBJ2-5	few
CASRSGTSDLHF	12	TRBV12-3/TRBV12-4	TRBJ1-6	few
CASSLHGGLAEGGRGTDTRYF	21	TRBV5-4	TRBJ2-3	-
CSAKTSGRARNEQFF	15	TRBV20-1	TRBJ2-1	-
CASSYSSGQGAAGANVLTF	19	TRBV6-5	TRBJ2-6	few
CAISESRGEATYGYTF	16	TRBV10-3	TRBJ1-2	-
CASQSGQRFIRENNEQFF	18	TRBV10-3	TRBJ2-1	few
CASSARDGYEQYF	13	TRBV6-1	TRBJ2-7	-
CASSQYIISGTSGRRMTDTQYF	22	TRBV4-2	TRBJ2-3	-
CASSIGRGSGEAFF	14	TRBV19	TRBJ1-1	-
CASSQEGNGGDTQYF	15	TRBV4-3	TRBJ2-3	few
CASRGQAGTEAFF	13	TRBV2	TRBJ1-1	-
CSAAPGQAFNYGYTF	15	TRBV20-1	TRBJ1-2	few
CASSESISGANEQFF	15	TRBV10-2	TRBJ2-1	few